This T cell receptor (beta chain) was retrieved from a study of T cells expressing NK-cell markers (dated by TCRdb to between 2020 and 2021). Background for the entire study: TCR beta-chain repertoires were profiled in sorted CD3+CD56+NKG2C+, CD3+CD56+NKG2C- and CD3+CD56-NKG2C+ T-cell subsets from roughly eight donors. Seven of the eight sequenced donors were HCMV-seropositive and one was HCMV-seronegative. Libraries were sequenced as 2 x 150 bp reads on Illumina HiSeq 2000/2500, MiSeq or NextSeq. The study sequenced eight donors, all healthy volunteers chosen at random: three men and five women. Beyond this particular receptor, the publication reports: Whether the expanded NKG2C-expressing T cell clones were specific for HCMV antigens was left unclear. For roughly six donors, the dominant CD3+CD56+NKG2C+ clonotypes were among the top 10 CD8+ clonotypes and accounted for about 1.0-7.0% of CD8+ T cells. Those dominant clonotypes were again the most abundant among CD3+CD56-NKG2C+ cells in a handful of donors, at roughly 28.3-60.1%.

Worth noting for this clonotype: Its cognate antigen has yet to be identified.

The data were produced on an Illumina HiSeq 2000. The TCR beta cDNA libraries were made using 5'RACE template switching, a step that added both a universal primer site and unique molecular identifiers. Priming for cDNA synthesis came from the TCR beta constant segment, and two successive PCR amplification steps followed. Turning to the authors' computational methods: Reads were demultiplexed and grouped by UMI with MIGEC, and clonotypes were assembled and quantified with MiTCR. Only TCR cDNA sequences supported by at least two reads were kept to exclude erroneous sequences. The tcR package was used for downstream repertoire analysis, and clonotypes were matched between fractions using CDR3 nucleotide sequence together with V segment. VDJmatch was used to annotate antigen specificity against VDJdb, with one amino acid substitution in CDR3 allowed. TCRdb reprocessed the reads and assigns one entry to each CDR3 protein sequence, leaving out DNA. The V and J calls here are based on TCRdb, not the publication. In this sample's table one finds around 260,000 distinct CDR3 sequences. The ten largest clones capture roughly 4.2% of the sample.

To determine HCMV serostatus, a commercial ELISA kit was used to detect HCMV-specific IgG in serum. Peripheral blood mononuclear cells were isolated from blood by Ficoll density gradient centrifugation. Material for sequencing was blood T cells: a sorted CD56 or NKG2C T cell subset, CD4+ or CD8+ T cells, or bulk PBMC T cells (not recorded which). The TCR was taken from a woman aged 18-70 years in good health.

CDR3 sequence: CASSVGTGEAFF. The receptor chain draws on TRBV9 and TRBJ1-1; TCRdb selects TRBD1, and the lack of DNA leaves this call unchecked. CDR1 SGDLS and CDR2 YYNGEE were looked up in the germline V gene. The CDR3 covers 12 residues, taking in both the cysteine and the phenylalanine. Only the protein is available.